This TCR beta chain comes out of a study of OX40 agonist ivuxolimab in advanced cancers. Study-wide results and limits: Among expanded peripheral T cells, antigen specificity went undetermined. Circulating CD4+ and CD8+ T cells showed clonal expansion by week 6 at 0.1 to 3.0 mg/kg.

Details on this clone: Its antigen is not identified.

Data came from immunoSEQ multiplex PCR; TCRdb stores just in-frame clones and leaves some out. Of some 71,000 clones in the sample, roughly nine tenths were seen once. The CDR3 contains 14 residues. CDR1 KGHSH and CDR2 LQKENI come from the germline V gene. V lost 3 bases, J lost 4 bases, and 12 bases lay in between. The chain carries TRBV18 and TRBJ2-5, with D perhaps assigned TRBD1 or TRBD2 (5 bases each). The input for sequencing was CD4+ or CD8+ T cells sorted from blood, taken in a trial of the OX40 agonist ivuxolimab. This sequence originates from an adult with an advanced solid tumor such as melanoma, head and neck, liver or kidney cancer. The CDR3, as DNA: TGTGCCAGCTCACCGCCCTCAGGGAGAGAGACCCAGTACTTC. Its translation: CASSPPSGRETQYF.